This record covers a single TCR beta chain. This entry comes from a study of blood T cell repertoires in COVID-19. Overall study context: The United States, Italy and Spain supplied acute and convalescent COVID-19 samples. Sources were T cells, B-cell-depleted T cells, or PBMCs; the material itself was cDNA or gDNA.

Authors' processing steps: It was from reference gene primer amplification that nucleated cell counts were estimated. Sequenced by immunoSEQ multiplex PCR; TCRdb stores in-frame clones only, minus some. V and J calls and clone size come straight from that table; D and trimming were deduced from the DNA. The repertoire includes 30,000 to 35,000 clones, around 90% of them detected once, and 4.9% sits in the top ten. Sequencing was performed on peripheral blood. The TCR originated in an older woman with active COVID-19.

CDR3 sequence reads: CASSEGQANTEAFF. The CDR3 DNA follows: TGTGCCAGCTCGGAGGGACAGGCGAACACTGAAGCTTTCTTT. The chain is built from TRBV18 and TRBJ1-1; 8 bases are shared with TRBD1. Unmatched junction bases numbered 4, after V lost 6 bases and J lost 1 base. Germline values: CDR1 KGHSH, CDR2 LQKENI. This CDR3 spans 14 amino acids.